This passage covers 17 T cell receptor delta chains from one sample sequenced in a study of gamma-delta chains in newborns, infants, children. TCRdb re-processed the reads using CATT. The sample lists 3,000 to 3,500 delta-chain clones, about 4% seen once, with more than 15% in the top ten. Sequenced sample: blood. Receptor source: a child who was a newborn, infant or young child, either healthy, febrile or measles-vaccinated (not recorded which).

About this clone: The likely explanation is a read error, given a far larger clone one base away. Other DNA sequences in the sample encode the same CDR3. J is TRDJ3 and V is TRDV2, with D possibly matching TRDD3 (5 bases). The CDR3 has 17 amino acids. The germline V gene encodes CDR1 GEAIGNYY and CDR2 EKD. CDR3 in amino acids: CACDSTGHSWDTRQMFF. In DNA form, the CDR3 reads TGTGCCTGCGACAGTACTGGTCACTCCTGGGACACCCGACAGATGTTTTTC.

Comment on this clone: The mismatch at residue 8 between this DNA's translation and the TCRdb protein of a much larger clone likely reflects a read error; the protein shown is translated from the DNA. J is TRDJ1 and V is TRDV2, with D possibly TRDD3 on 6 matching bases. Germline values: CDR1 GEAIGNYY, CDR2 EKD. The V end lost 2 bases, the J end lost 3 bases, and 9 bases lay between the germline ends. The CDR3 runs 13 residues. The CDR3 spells CACDNWDADKLIF. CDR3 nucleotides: TGTGCCTGTGACAACTGGGACGCCGATAAACTCATCTTT.

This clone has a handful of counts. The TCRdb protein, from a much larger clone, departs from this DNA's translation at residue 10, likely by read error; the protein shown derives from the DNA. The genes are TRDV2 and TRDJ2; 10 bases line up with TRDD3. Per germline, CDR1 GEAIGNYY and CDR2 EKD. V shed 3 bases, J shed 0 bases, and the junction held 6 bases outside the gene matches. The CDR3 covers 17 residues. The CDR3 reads CACDALLGDALTAQLFF. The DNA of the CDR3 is TGTGCCTGTGACGCACTACTGGGGGATGCTTTGACAGCACAACTCTTCTTT.

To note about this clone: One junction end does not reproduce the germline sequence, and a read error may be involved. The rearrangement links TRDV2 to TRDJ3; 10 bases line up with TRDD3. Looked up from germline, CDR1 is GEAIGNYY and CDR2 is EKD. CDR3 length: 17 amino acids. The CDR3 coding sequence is TGTGCCTGTGACACCGCTGGGGGATATTGGGACGCCCGACAGATGTTTTTC. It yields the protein CACDTAGGYWDARQMFF.

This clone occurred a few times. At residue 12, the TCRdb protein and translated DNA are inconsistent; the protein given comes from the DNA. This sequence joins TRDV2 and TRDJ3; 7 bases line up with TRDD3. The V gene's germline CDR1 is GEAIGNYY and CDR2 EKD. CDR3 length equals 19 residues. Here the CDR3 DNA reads TGTGCCTGTGACACCGCTGGGGGCTTTAGCTCCCGGGACACCCGACAGATGTTTTTC. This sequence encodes CACDTAGGFSSRDTRQMFF.

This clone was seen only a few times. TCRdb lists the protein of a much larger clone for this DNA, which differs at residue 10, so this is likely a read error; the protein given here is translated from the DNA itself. The CDR3 nucleotides are TGTGCCTGTGACAAGTTGGGGGGACCTACTTTGACAGCACAACTCTTCTTT. It translates to CACDKLGGPTLTAQLFF. This rearrangement joins TRDV2 to TRDJ2, with a possible D match to TRDD3 (6 bases). Trimming left V 2 bases short and J 0 bases short, with 15 bases between. Germline CDR1 reads GEAIGNYY; CDR2 reads EKD. CDR3 length equals 17 residues.

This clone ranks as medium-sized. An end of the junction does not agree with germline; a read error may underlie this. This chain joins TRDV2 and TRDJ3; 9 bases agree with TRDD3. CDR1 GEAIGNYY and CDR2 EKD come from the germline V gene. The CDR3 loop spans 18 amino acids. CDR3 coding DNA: TGTGCCCGTGACACCGGTGGGGGATACTCCTGGGACACCCGACAGATGTTTTTC. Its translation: CARDTGGGYSWDTRQMFF.

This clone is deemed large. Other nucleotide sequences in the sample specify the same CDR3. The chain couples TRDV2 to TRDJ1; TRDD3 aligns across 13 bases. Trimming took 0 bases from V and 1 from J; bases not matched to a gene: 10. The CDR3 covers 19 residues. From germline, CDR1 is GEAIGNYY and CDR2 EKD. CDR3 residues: CACDTLTGGYAPFTDKLIF. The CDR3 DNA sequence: TGTGCCTGTGACACCCTAACTGGGGGATACGCTCCTTTCACCGATAAACTCATCTTT.

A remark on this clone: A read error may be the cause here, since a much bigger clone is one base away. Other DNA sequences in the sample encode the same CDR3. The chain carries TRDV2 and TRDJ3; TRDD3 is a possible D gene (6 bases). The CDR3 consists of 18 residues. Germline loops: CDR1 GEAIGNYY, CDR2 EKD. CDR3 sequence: CACDTAGASSWDTRQMFF. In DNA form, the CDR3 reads TGTGCCTGTGACACCGCTGGGGCCAGCTCCTGGGACACCCGACAGATGTTCTTC.

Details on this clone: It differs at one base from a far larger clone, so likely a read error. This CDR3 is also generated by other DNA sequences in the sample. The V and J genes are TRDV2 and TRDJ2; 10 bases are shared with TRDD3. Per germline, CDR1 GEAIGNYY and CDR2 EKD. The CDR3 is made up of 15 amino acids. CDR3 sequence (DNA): TGTGCCTGTGACACACTGGGGGATTTGACAGCGCAACTCTTCTTT. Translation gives CACDTLGDLTAQLFF.

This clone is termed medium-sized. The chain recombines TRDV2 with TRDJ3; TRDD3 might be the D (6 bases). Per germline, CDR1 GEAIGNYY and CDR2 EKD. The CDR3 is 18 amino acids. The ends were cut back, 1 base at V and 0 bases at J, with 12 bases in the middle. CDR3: CACDTPGGGSWDTRQMFF. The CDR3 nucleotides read TGTGCCTGTGACACACCCGGGGGAGGCTCCTGGGACACCCGACAGATGTTTTTC.

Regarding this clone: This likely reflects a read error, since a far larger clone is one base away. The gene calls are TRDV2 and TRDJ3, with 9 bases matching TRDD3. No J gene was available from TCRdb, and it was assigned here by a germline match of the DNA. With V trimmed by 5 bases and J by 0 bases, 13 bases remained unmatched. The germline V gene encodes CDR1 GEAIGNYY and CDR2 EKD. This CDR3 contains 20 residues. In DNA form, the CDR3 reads TGTGCCTGTGGCTCGGGATATGGGGGATATCGCTCCTGGGACACCCGACAGATGTTTTTC. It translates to CACGSGYGGYRSWDTRQMFF.

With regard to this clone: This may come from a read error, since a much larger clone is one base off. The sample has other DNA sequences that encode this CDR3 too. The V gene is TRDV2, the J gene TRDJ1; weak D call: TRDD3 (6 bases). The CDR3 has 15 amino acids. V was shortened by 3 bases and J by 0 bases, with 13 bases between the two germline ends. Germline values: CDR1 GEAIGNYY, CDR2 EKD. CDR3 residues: CACDSLGPYTDKLIF. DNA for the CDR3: TGTGCCTGTGACTCACTGGGACCCTACACCGATAAACTCATCTTT.

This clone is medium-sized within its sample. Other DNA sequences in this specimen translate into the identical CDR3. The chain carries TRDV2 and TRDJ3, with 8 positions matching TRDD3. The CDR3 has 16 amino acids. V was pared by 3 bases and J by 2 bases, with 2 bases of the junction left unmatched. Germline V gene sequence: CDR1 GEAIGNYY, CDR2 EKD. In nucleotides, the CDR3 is TGTGCCTGTGACTCCTGGGGGACCTGGGACACCCGACAGATGTTTTTC. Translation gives CACDSWGTWDTRQMFF.

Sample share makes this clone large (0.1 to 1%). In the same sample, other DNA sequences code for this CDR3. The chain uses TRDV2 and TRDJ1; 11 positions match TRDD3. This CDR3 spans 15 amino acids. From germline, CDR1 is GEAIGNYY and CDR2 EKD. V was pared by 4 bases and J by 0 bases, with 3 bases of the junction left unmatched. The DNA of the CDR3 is TGTGCCTGTGATGGACTGGGGGATAACACCGATAAACTCATCTTT. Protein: CACDGLGDNTDKLIF.

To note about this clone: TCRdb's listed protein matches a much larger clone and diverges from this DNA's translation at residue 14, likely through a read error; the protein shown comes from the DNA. CDR3 residues: CACDVLGIFGDKLTF. CDR3 sequence (DNA): TGTGCCTGTGACGTACTGGGGATCTTCGGCGATAAACTCACCTTT. The chain carries TRDV2 and TRDJ1, with 7 bases fitting TRDD3. This CDR3 has 15 residues. Germline V gene sequence: CDR1 GEAIGNYY, CDR2 EKD.

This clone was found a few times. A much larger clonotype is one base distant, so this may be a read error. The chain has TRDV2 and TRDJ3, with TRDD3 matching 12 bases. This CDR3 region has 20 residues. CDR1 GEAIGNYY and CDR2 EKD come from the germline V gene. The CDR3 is CACDATGGYPSSGDTRQMFF. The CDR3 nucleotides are TGTGCCTGTGACGCTACTGGGGGATACCCTAGCTCCGGGGACACCCGACAGATGTTTTTC.